Listed below are T cell receptor beta chains from one sample, sequenced in a study of blood T cells in healthy people across ages. A single record per CDR3 protein comes from TCRdb applying MiXCR to the 5' RACE reads. The profile shows 2 million or so distinct CDR3 sequences, 49% of them singletons. Specimen: blood. These receptors all stem from a woman in her thirties or forties in good health. CDR3s include the opening cysteine and the closing phenylalanine or tryptophan. A D gene is named only where the DNA matches it firmly. Size is stated for part of the rows, as once, few or many counts, or as a class when the clone is expanded.

cdr3_aa: CASSLLTGGVDGYTF
cdr3_nt: TGCGCCAGCAGCTTACTGACAGGGGGAGTTGATGGCTACACCTTC
d_call: TRBD1
j_call: TRBJ1-2
clone_size: .
v_call: TRBV5-1

cdr3_aa: CASRLGRREQFF
cdr3_nt: TGTGCCAGCAGACTAGGTCGACGCGAGCAGTTCTTC
d_call: .
j_call: TRBJ2-1
clone_size: .
v_call: TRBV12-3/TRBV12-4

cdr3_aa: CSARSPLTGGEQYF
cdr3_nt: TGCAGTGCTAGATCCCCACTGACAGGGGGCGAGCAGTACTTC
d_call: TRBD1
j_call: TRBJ2-7
clone_size: few
v_call: TRBV20-1

cdr3_aa: CASTIIGGPGGYTF
cdr3_nt: TGTGCCAGCACCATAATAGGGGGCCCTGGGGGCTACACCTTC
d_call: TRBD1
j_call: TRBJ1-2
clone_size: .
v_call: TRBV6-6

cdr3_aa: CATSGPGQGTYEQYF
cdr3_nt: TGTGCCACCAGTGGTCCGGGACAGGGGACCTACGAGCAGTACTTC
d_call: TRBD1
j_call: TRBJ2-7
clone_size: .
v_call: TRBV24-1

cdr3_aa: CASSYGQGGSYGYTF
cdr3_nt: TGTGCCAGCAGTTACGGACAGGGGGGGTCTTATGGCTACACCTTC
d_call: TRBD1
j_call: TRBJ1-2
clone_size: .
v_call: TRBV28

cdr3_aa: CSARWDKRGGYTF
cdr3_nt: TGCAGTGCTAGATGGGACAAAAGAGGTGGCTACACCTTC
d_call: .
j_call: TRBJ1-2
clone_size: .
v_call: TRBV20-1

cdr3_aa: CSARIGTGSTDTQYF
cdr3_nt: TGCAGTGCTAGGATTGGGACAGGGTCGACGGATACGCAGTATTTT
d_call: TRBD1
j_call: TRBJ2-3
clone_size: .
v_call: TRBV20-1

cdr3_aa: CASSVLEGATDMQYF
cdr3_nt: TGTGCCAGCAGCGTACTTGAGGGCGCGACAGATATGCAGTATTTT
d_call: .
j_call: TRBJ2-3
clone_size: .
v_call: TRBV9

cdr3_aa: CASGLGGEINGQFF
cdr3_nt: TGTGCTAGTGGTTTGGGGGGAGAGATCAATGGGCAGTTCTTC
d_call: .
j_call: TRBJ2-1
clone_size: .
v_call: TRBV12-5

cdr3_aa: CASSQLTSIEQYF
cdr3_nt: TGTGCCAGCAGCCAACTGACTAGCATCGAGCAGTACTTC
d_call: TRBD2
j_call: TRBJ2-7
clone_size: .
v_call: TRBV3-1

cdr3_aa: CASSVEGAARETQYF
cdr3_nt: TGTGCCAGCAGCGTAGAAGGGGCAGCCCGGGAGACCCAGTACTTC
d_call: .
j_call: TRBJ2-5
clone_size: .
v_call: TRBV9

cdr3_aa: CASMGTEAFF
cdr3_nt: TGTGCCAGCATGGGGACAGAAGCTTTCTTT
d_call: .
j_call: TRBJ1-1
clone_size: .
v_call: TRBV27

cdr3_aa: CASSQEPTGTGLYNEQYF
cdr3_nt: TGCGCCAGCAGCCAAGAACCGACCGGGACAGGGCTGTACAATGAGCAGTACTTC
d_call: TRBD1
j_call: TRBJ2-7
clone_size: .
v_call: TRBV4-3

cdr3_aa: CSAPPEGPYEQYF
cdr3_nt: TGCAGTGCCCCGCCGGAGGGACCCTACGAGCAGTACTTC
d_call: .
j_call: TRBJ2-7
clone_size: .
v_call: TRBV20-1

cdr3_aa: CASSLSVGVQIYGYTF
cdr3_nt: TGTGCCAGCAGTTTATCAGTTGGGGTACAAATCTATGGCTACACCTTC
d_call: .
j_call: TRBJ1-2
clone_size: once
v_call: TRBV27

cdr3_aa: CASSIRGTATGEQFF
cdr3_nt: TGTGCCAGCAGCATACGCGGGACAGCTACGGGTGAGCAGTTCTTC
d_call: .
j_call: TRBJ2-1
clone_size: .
v_call: TRBV6-5

cdr3_aa: CASTAGFSDEQYF
cdr3_nt: TGTGCCAGCACCGCAGGGTTCTCAGACGAGCAGTACTTC
d_call: .
j_call: TRBJ2-7
clone_size: .
v_call: TRBV28

cdr3_aa: CSAGDIRGDTQYF
cdr3_nt: TGCAGTGCTGGGGATATACGAGGAGATACGCAGTATTTT
d_call: .
j_call: TRBJ2-3
clone_size: few
v_call: TRBV20-1

cdr3_aa: CASSQMGQHEQYF
cdr3_nt: TGCGCCAGCAGCCAAATGGGACAGCACGAGCAGTACTTC
d_call: TRBD1
j_call: TRBJ2-7
clone_size: .
v_call: TRBV4-3

cdr3_aa: CASSRGLAEYTDTQYF
cdr3_nt: TGTGCCAGCAGCCGGGGACTAGCGGAGTACACAGATACGCAGTATTTT
d_call: TRBD2
j_call: TRBJ2-3
clone_size: .
v_call: TRBV3-1

cdr3_aa: CASRLSSDYGQYF
cdr3_nt: TGTGCCAGCAGACTCTCTAGCGACTACGGGCAGTACTTC
d_call: .
j_call: TRBJ2-5
clone_size: .
v_call: TRBV6-6

cdr3_aa: CASSWGRAGFF
cdr3_nt: TGTGCCAGCAGTTGGGGGAGAGCAGGTTTCTTT
d_call: .
j_call: TRBJ1-1
clone_size: few
v_call: TRBV12-3/TRBV12-4

cdr3_aa: CASSLGQMANEKLFF
cdr3_nt: TGTGCCAGCAGCTTAGGACAGATGGCTAATGAAAAACTGTTTTTT
d_call: .
j_call: TRBJ1-4
clone_size: .
v_call: TRBV7-2

cdr3_aa: CASSWGRNGNYGYTF
cdr3_nt: TGTGCCAGCAGTTGGGGCAGAAATGGGAACTATGGCTACACCTTC
d_call: .
j_call: TRBJ1-2
clone_size: .
v_call: TRBV2

cdr3_aa: CASKGLTDTQYF
cdr3_nt: TGTGCCAGTAAGGGCTTGACAGATACGCAGTATTTT
d_call: .
j_call: TRBJ2-3
clone_size: .
v_call: TRBV2

cdr3_aa: CSVWAAGDTQYF
cdr3_nt: TGCAGTGTTTGGGCGGCTGGGGATACGCAGTATTTT
d_call: .
j_call: TRBJ2-3
clone_size: few
v_call: TRBV20-1

cdr3_aa: CASKTPFYEQYF
cdr3_nt: TGTGCCAGCAAGACACCCTTCTACGAGCAGTACTTC
d_call: .
j_call: TRBJ2-7
clone_size: .
v_call: TRBV28

cdr3_aa: CASSNPSNYGYTF
cdr3_nt: TGTGCCAGCAGCAACCCATCCAACTATGGCTACACCTTC
d_call: .
j_call: TRBJ1-2
clone_size: few
v_call: TRBV7-2

cdr3_aa: CATSGRGINFDTQYF
cdr3_nt: TGTGCCACCAGCGGGAGGGGGATAAACTTCGATACGCAGTATTTT
d_call: .
j_call: TRBJ2-3
clone_size: .
v_call: TRBV15

cdr3_aa: CSVVTIGKLFF
cdr3_nt: TGCAGCGTGGTGACTATTGGAAAACTGTTTTTT
d_call: .
j_call: TRBJ1-4
clone_size: few
v_call: TRBV29-1

cdr3_aa: CSATRDRLSRQPQHF
cdr3_nt: TGCAGTGCTACCCGGGACAGGCTGAGCAGGCAGCCCCAGCATTTT
d_call: TRBD1
j_call: TRBJ1-5
clone_size: .
v_call: TRBV20-1

cdr3_aa: CATSDPGLAGPNEQFF
cdr3_nt: TGTGCCACCAGTGACCCGGGACTAGCGGGGCCCAATGAGCAGTTCTTC
d_call: TRBD2
j_call: TRBJ2-1
clone_size: .
v_call: TRBV24-1

cdr3_aa: CASSFLGSTEAFF
cdr3_nt: TGTGCCAGCAGTTTTCTGGGAAGCACTGAAGCTTTCTTT
d_call: .
j_call: TRBJ1-1
clone_size: .
v_call: TRBV27

cdr3_aa: CASSFWGKETQYF
cdr3_nt: TGTGCCAGCAGTTTCTGGGGGAAAGAGACCCAGTACTTC
d_call: .
j_call: TRBJ2-5
clone_size: .
v_call: TRBV6-2/TRBV6-3

cdr3_aa: CASRVDTQYF
cdr3_nt: TGTGCCAGCAGGGTGGATACGCAGTATTTT
d_call: .
j_call: TRBJ2-3
clone_size: .
v_call: TRBV2

cdr3_aa: CASSQEFRGRNEQFF
cdr3_nt: TGCGCCAGCAGCCAAGAATTCAGGGGGCGAAATGAGCAGTTCTTC
d_call: TRBD1
j_call: TRBJ2-1
clone_size: .
v_call: TRBV4-1

cdr3_aa: CASSATGADERYF
cdr3_nt: TGTGCCAGCAGTGCTACAGGGGCAGACGAGCGGTACTTC
d_call: TRBD1
j_call: TRBJ2-7
clone_size: .
v_call: TRBV6-6

cdr3_aa: CASSVPGQGASDTQYF
cdr3_nt: TGTGCCAGCAGTGTACCGGGACAGGGGGCTTCAGATACGCAGTATTTT
d_call: TRBD1
j_call: TRBJ2-3
clone_size: .
v_call: TRBV28

cdr3_aa: CASSRPSSGGKETQYF
cdr3_nt: TGTGCCAGCAGCCGCCCCTCTAGCGGGGGTAAGGAGACCCAGTACTTC
d_call: TRBD2
j_call: TRBJ2-5
clone_size: .
v_call: TRBV6-2/TRBV6-3

cdr3_aa: CASSVEETGYGYTF
cdr3_nt: TGTGCCAGCAGCGTAGAGGAGACAGGGTATGGCTACACCTTC
d_call: TRBD1
j_call: TRBJ1-2
clone_size: .
v_call: TRBV9

cdr3_aa: CASSIGTGNTDTQYF
cdr3_nt: TGTGCCAGCAGTATAGGGACAGGGAACACAGATACGCAGTATTTT
d_call: TRBD1
j_call: TRBJ2-3
clone_size: .
v_call: TRBV28

cdr3_aa: CSAPPRGANEQFF
cdr3_nt: TGCAGTGCCCCCCCTCGGGGGGCAAATGAGCAGTTCTTC
d_call: .
j_call: TRBJ2-1
clone_size: .
v_call: TRBV20-1

cdr3_aa: CASSFAPSRREPGSKTQYF
cdr3_nt: TGTGCCAGCAGCTTTGCCCCCAGTAGGAGGGAGCCAGGTTCGAAGACCCAGTACTTC
d_call: .
j_call: TRBJ2-5
clone_size: once
v_call: TRBV12-1

cdr3_aa: CASSSDSGEDPNYGYTF
cdr3_nt: TGTGCCAGCAGTTCCGATTCGGGGGAGGATCCCAACTATGGCTACACCTTC
d_call: .
j_call: TRBJ1-2
clone_size: .
v_call: TRBV6-6

cdr3_aa: CASSAEDGLQETQYF
cdr3_nt: TGCGCCAGCAGCGCCGAGGATGGGTTGCAAGAGACCCAGTACTTC
d_call: .
j_call: TRBJ2-5
clone_size: .
v_call: TRBV5-1

cdr3_aa: CASSSGQRSTEAFF
cdr3_nt: TGTGCCAGCAGCTCCGGACAGCGGAGCACTGAAGCTTTCTTT
d_call: .
j_call: TRBJ1-1
clone_size: .
v_call: TRBV13

cdr3_aa: CASSESPGGGNQPQHF
cdr3_nt: TGTGCCAGCAGTGAGAGCCCAGGGGGTGGCAATCAGCCCCAGCATTTT
d_call: TRBD1
j_call: TRBJ1-5
clone_size: .
v_call: TRBV27

cdr3_aa: CASSQHRSSYEQYF
cdr3_nt: TGTGCCAGCAGTCAACACAGGAGCTCCTACGAGCAGTACTTC
d_call: .
j_call: TRBJ2-7
clone_size: few
v_call: TRBV27

cdr3_aa: CASRVSEQFF
cdr3_nt: TGTGCCAGCAGGGTTAGTGAGCAGTTCTTC
d_call: .
j_call: TRBJ2-1
clone_size: .
v_call: TRBV2

cdr3_aa: CASSPTGVGTEAFF
cdr3_nt: TGTGCCAGCAGCCCTACAGGGGTCGGCACTGAAGCTTTCTTT
d_call: TRBD1
j_call: TRBJ1-1
clone_size: .
v_call: TRBV7-6

cdr3_aa: CASRRASYNEQFF
cdr3_nt: TGTGCCAGCAGACGTGCCTCCTACAATGAGCAGTTCTTC
d_call: .
j_call: TRBJ2-1
clone_size: .
v_call: TRBV6-1

cdr3_aa: CASSPPVAGFYNEQYF
cdr3_nt: TGTGCCAGCTCACCACCGGTAGCGGGTTTCTACAATGAGCAGTACTTC
d_call: TRBD2
j_call: TRBJ2-7
clone_size: once
v_call: TRBV18

cdr3_aa: CASSPKRGTDTQYF
cdr3_nt: TGTGCCAGCAGCCCTAAGCGGGGAACTGATACGCAGTATTTT
d_call: TRBD2
j_call: TRBJ2-3
clone_size: few
v_call: TRBV7-2

cdr3_aa: CASSPTGTGSNEQFF
cdr3_nt: TGTGCCAGCAGCCCGACCGGGACAGGGTCCAATGAGCAGTTCTTC
d_call: TRBD1
j_call: TRBJ2-1
clone_size: few
v_call: TRBV7-9

cdr3_aa: CASSYSGQGGTDTQYF
cdr3_nt: TGTGCCAGCAGTTACTCGGGGCAGGGAGGCACAGATACGCAGTATTTT
d_call: .
j_call: TRBJ2-3
clone_size: .
v_call: TRBV6-5

cdr3_aa: CASSLVQGVNEQYF
cdr3_nt: TGCGCCAGCAGCTTGGTACAGGGGGTCAACGAGCAGTACTTC
d_call: TRBD1
j_call: TRBJ2-7
clone_size: .
v_call: TRBV5-1

cdr3_aa: CASSSGGAIGTYEQYF
cdr3_nt: TGCGCCAGCTCTAGCGGGGGGGCTATTGGTACCTACGAGCAGTACTTC
d_call: TRBD2
j_call: TRBJ2-7
clone_size: few
v_call: TRBV5-1

cdr3_aa: CASSEYRTGGNYGYTF
cdr3_nt: TGTGCCAGCAGTGAATATCGGACAGGGGGGAACTATGGCTACACCTTC
d_call: TRBD1
j_call: TRBJ1-2
clone_size: .
v_call: TRBV25-1